Presented here are 10 T cell receptor beta chains from one specimen sequenced in a study of blood T cell repertoires in COVID-19. Libraries were prepared by immunoSEQ multiplex PCR; TCRdb keeps only in-frame clonotypes and omits some of them. This table has fewer than 300,000 clones, less than 85% appearing once. The sample comprised peripheral blood. These receptors were taken from a human donor with COVID-19, enrolled during active disease. The donor label of this sample is uncertain.

The chain is built from TRBV5-1 and TRBJ2-2; D is perhaps TRBD2 (5 bases). Germline CDR1 reads SGHRS; CDR2 reads YFSETQ. V was shortened by 4 bases and J by 2 bases, with 12 bases between the two germline ends. The CDR3 is 15 residues long. CDR3 loop: CASSRSSRNTGELFF. In DNA form, the CDR3 reads TGCGCCAGCAGCAGGTCTAGCAGAAACACCGGGGAGCTGTTTTTT.

This chain joins TRBV11-2 and TRBJ2-5, with D possibly matching TRBD2 (6 bases). V gave up 3 bases and J gave up 2 bases, with 13 bases separating them. Germline CDR1 and CDR2: SGHAT and FQNNGV. The CDR3 has 15 residues. The CDR3: CASSFNPAGQETQYF. In nucleotides, the CDR3 is TGTGCCAGCAGCTTTAATCCGGCGGGGCAAGAGACCCAGTACTTC. The entire variable domain, with the rest obtained from reference TRBV11-2 and TRBJ2-5, is as follows: EAGVAQSPRYKIIEKRQSVAFWCNPISGHATLYWYQQILGQGPKLLIQFQNNGVVDDSQLPKDRFSAERLKGVDSTLKIQPAKLEDSAVYLCASSFNPAGQETQYFGPGTRLLVL.

The gene calls are TRBV5-1 and TRBJ2-2, with TRBD2 identical over 9 bases. Trimming removed 8 bases from V and 2 bases from J; junction bases left unmatched: 4. Germline-derived CDR1 and CDR2 are SGHRS and YFSETQ. CDR3 size: 14 residues. The CDR3 nucleotides read TGCGCCAGTGGGACTAGCAGAAACACCGGGGAGCTGTTTTTT. Translating it yields CASGTSRNTGELFF.

This clone was counted a single time. This sequence joins TRBV7-8 and TRBJ2-1; 10 bases agree with TRBD2. Germline CDR1 reads SGHVS; CDR2 reads FQNEAQ. The CDR3 covers 15 residues. Losses at the gene ends were 3 bases for V and 2 bases for J; bases not matched to a gene: 1. The CDR3 loop reads CASSFTSGAYNEQFF. The CDR3 region has the DNA TGTGCCAGCAGCTTTACTAGCGGGGCCTACAATGAGCAGTTCTTC.

The rearrangement links TRBV24-1 to TRBJ1-4; possibly TRBD1 for D (6 bases). The CDR3 spans 16 residues. Trimming removed 3 bases at V and 0 bases at J, with 10 bases between. Germline CDR1 and CDR2: KGHDR and SFDVKD. CDR3 amino acids: CATSDGGRATNEKLFF. CDR3 nucleotides: TGTGCCACCAGTGATGGGGGCAGAGCAACTAATGAAAAACTGTTTTTT.

The chain couples TRBV28 to TRBJ1-5, with 10 bases that match TRBD1. The germline V gene has CDR1 MDHEN and CDR2 SYDVKM. V lost 4 bases to trimming and J lost 3 bases; unmatched junction nucleotides: 6. This CDR3 is 16 amino acids long. Here the CDR3 reads CASSSLGTGANQPQHF. Written as DNA, the CDR3 is TGTGCCAGCAGTTCCCTCGGGACAGGGGCCAATCAGCCCCAGCATTTT.

The chain employs TRBV27 and TRBJ2-2; 11 bases map to TRBD2. The germline CDR1 and CDR2 sequences are MNHEY and SMNVEV (reference sequence). This CDR3 is built from 17 residues. J lost 4 bases, V lost 6 bases, and 10 bases had no gene match. The CDR3 here is CASRLLAGVSGTGELFF. CDR3 coding DNA: TGTGCCAGCAGATTACTAGCGGGAGTAAGTGGCACCGGGGAGCTGTTTTTT.

This chain joins TRBV9 and TRBJ2-1, with D unclear. This CDR3 is 14 amino acids long. Germline V gene sequence: CDR1 SGDLS, CDR2 YYNGEE. Trimming pared 0 bases from V and 8 bases from J, leaving 12 bases between. CDR3 sequence (DNA): TGTGCCAGCAGCGTAGATATCGCGCAAGATGAGCAGTTCTTC. It is translated as CASSVDIAQDEQFF. Full variable domain (missing parts from reference TRBV9 and TRBJ2-1): DSGVTQTPKHLITATGQRVTLRCSPRSGDLSVYWYQQSLDQGLQFLIQYYNGEERAKGNILERFSAQQFPDLHSELNLSSLELGDSALYFCASSVDIAQDEQFFGPGTRLTVL.

The chain carries TRBV2 and TRBJ1-1; a weak D match, TRBD1 (5 bases). Trimming left V 4 bases short and J 0 bases short, with 6 bases between. The CDR3 totals 13 residues. CDR1 and CDR2 from the germline V gene are SNHLY and FYNNEI. CDR3 coding DNA: TGTGCCAGCAGTGCGGACATGAACACTGAAGCTTTCTTT. Encoded protein: CASSADMNTEAFF.

V gene TRBV28 combines with J gene TRBJ1-2, with D possibly being TRBD1 (6 bases). The ends were cut back, 3 bases at V and 2 bases at J, with 19 bases in the middle. Germline V gene sequence: CDR1 MDHEN, CDR2 SYDVKM. CDR3 size: 17 residues. The CDR3 sequence is CASSLAWGTPLNYGYTF. CDR3 nucleotides: TGTGCCAGCAGTTTGGCCTGGGGGACACCCTTGAACTATGGCTACACCTTC.